This T cell receptor (beta chain) comes out of a study of blood T cell repertoires in COVID-19. Study summary: COVID-19 samples from acute and convalescent phases originated in the United States, Italy and Spain. T cells, B-cell-depleted T cells, or PBMCs supplied cDNA or gDNA.

In the original analysis: Reference gene primers were amplified, and this amplification served to estimate nucleated cell counts. Assay used: immunoSEQ multiplex PCR; TCRdb lists only in-frame clones, some missing. Clonal size and the V and J genes are those of that table, whereas D and trimming came from the DNA. The sample contains fewer than 60,000 clones, 89% of which appear only once. V shed 3 bases and J shed 7 bases, with 19 bases lying between them. The CDR3 spans 16 residues. Germline CDR1 is KGHSH and CDR2 is LQKENI. Sequencing was done on a sample of peripheral blood. The chain recombines TRBV18 with TRBJ1-5; possible D gene TRBD1, 5 bases. This receptor was taken from a human donor in a cohort sampled during active COVID-19. The CDR3 nucleotides are TGTGCCAGCTCACCTCAAGGCAGGGCTGACGGCCAGCCCCAGCATTTT. It encodes CASSPQGRADGQPQHF. Variable domain in full (rest from reference TRBV18 and TRBJ1-5): NAGVMQNPRHLVRRRGQEARLRCSPMKGHSHVYWYRQLPEEGLKFMVYLQKENIIDESGMPKERFSAEFPKEGPSILRIQQVVRGDSAAYFCASSPQGRADGQPQHFGDGTRLSIL.